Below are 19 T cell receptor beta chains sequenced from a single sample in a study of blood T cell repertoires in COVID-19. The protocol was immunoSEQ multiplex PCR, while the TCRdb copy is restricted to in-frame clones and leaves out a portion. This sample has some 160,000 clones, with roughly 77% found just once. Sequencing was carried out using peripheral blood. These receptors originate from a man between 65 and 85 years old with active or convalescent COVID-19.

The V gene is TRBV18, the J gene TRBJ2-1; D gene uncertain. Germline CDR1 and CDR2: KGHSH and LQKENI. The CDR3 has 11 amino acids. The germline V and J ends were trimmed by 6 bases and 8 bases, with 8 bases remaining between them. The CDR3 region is CASSLRDEQFF. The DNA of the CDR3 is TGTGCCAGCTCCCTCCGGGATGAGCAGTTCTTC.

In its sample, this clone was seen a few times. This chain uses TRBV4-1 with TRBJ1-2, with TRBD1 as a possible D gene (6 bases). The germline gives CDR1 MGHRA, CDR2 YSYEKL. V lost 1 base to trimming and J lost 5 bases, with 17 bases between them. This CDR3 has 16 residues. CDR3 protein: CASSQAPAGAKYGYTF. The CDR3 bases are TGCGCCAGCAGCCAAGCTCCGGCGGGGGCCAAGTATGGCTACACCTTC.

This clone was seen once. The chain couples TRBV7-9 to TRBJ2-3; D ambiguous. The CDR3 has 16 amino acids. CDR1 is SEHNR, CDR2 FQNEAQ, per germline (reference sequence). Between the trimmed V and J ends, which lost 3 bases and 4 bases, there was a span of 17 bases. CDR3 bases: TGTGCCAGCAGCTTCGCACGGAGCTCGATCGCAGATACGCAGTATTTT. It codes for CASSFARSSIADTQYF.

The CDR3 DNA is TGTGCCAGCAGCAGAATACAGGGGACTGGCTACACCTTC. Residues: CASSRIQGTGYTF. The chain carries TRBV5-8 and TRBJ1-2; 7 nucleotides line up with TRBD1. The CDR3 spans 13 residues. The germline gives CDR1 SGHTS, CDR2 YDEGEE. The V and J ends lost 4 bases and 7 bases, in that order; junction bases with no gene match: 7.

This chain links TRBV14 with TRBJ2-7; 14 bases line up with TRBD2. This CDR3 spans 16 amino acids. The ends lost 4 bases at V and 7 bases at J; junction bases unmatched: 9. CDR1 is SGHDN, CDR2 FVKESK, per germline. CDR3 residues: CASSPPGLAGVWEQYF. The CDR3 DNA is TGTGCCAGCAGCCCACCGGGACTAGCGGGAGTGTGGGAGCAGTACTTC.

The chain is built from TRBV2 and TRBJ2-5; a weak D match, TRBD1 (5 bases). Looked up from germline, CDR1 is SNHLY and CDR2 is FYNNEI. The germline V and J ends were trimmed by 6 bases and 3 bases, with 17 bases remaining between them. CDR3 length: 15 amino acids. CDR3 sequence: CASRDRRVLEETQYF. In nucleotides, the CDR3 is TGTGCCAGCAGGGACCGCAGGGTACTTGAAGAGACCCAGTACTTC.

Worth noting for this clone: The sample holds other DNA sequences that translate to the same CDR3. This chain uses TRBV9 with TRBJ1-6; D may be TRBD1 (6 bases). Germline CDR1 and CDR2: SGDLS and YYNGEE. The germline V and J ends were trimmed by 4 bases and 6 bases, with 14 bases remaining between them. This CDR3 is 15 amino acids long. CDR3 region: CASSLSDRGNSPLHF. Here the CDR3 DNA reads TGTGCCAGCAGCTTATCGGACAGAGGTAATTCACCCCTCCACTTT.

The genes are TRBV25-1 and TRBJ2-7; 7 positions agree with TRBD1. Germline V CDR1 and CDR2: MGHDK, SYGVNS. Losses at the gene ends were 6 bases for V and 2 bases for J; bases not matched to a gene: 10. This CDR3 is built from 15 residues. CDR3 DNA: TGTGCCAGCAGCCCGGGGACAGTTAAGCCCTACGAGCAGTACTTC. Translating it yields CASSPGTVKPYEQYF.

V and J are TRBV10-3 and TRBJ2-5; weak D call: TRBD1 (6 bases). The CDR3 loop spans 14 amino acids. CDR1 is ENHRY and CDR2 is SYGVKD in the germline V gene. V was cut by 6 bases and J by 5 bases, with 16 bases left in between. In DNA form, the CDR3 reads TGTGCCATCAGCAGGGGACAAGAATCGGAGACCCAGTACTTC. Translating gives CAISRGQESETQYF.

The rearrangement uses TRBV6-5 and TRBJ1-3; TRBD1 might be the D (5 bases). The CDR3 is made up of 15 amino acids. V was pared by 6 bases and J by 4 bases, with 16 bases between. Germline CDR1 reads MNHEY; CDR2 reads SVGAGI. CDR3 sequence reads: CASRSSGVSGNTIYF. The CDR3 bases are TGTGCCAGCAGAAGCTCGGGGGTTTCGGGAAACACCATATATTTT.

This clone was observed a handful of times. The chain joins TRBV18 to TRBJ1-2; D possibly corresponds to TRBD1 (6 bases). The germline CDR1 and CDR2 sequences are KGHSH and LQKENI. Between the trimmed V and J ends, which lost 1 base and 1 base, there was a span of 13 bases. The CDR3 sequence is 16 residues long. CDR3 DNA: TGTGCCAGCTCACCACGCCCAGGGGAACTTAACTATGGCTACACCTTC. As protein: CASSPRPGELNYGYTF.

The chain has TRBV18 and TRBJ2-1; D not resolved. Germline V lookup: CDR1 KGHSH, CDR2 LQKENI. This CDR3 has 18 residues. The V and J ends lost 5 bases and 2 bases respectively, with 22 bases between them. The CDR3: CASSFKVDPMRTYNEQFF. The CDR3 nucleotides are TGTGCCAGCTCATTTAAAGTAGATCCCATGCGCACCTACAATGAGCAGTTCTTC.

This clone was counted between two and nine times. DNA for the CDR3: TGTGCCAGCAGCTCCGGACAGGGGAATTCACCCCTCCACTTT. Its protein product is CASSSGQGNSPLHF. This chain uses TRBV7-9 with TRBJ1-6, with TRBD1 identical over 9 bases. CDR1 is SEHNR, CDR2 FQNEAQ, per germline (reference sequence). The CDR3 runs to 14 residues. J was trimmed by 7 bases and V by 4 bases; bases with no gene match: 2.

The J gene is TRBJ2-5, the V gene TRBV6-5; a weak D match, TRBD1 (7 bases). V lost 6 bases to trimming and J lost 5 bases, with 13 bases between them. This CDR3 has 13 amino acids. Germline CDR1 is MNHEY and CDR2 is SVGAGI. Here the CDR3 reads CASREGARETQYF. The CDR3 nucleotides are TGTGCCAGCAGGGAGGGGGCGCGGGAGACCCAGTACTTC.

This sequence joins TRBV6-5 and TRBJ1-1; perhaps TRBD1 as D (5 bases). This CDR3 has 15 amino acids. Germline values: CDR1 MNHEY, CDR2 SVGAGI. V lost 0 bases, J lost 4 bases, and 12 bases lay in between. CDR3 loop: CASSYSMQGRTEAFF. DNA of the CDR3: TGTGCCAGCAGTTACTCGATGCAGGGTCGCACTGAAGCTTTCTTT.

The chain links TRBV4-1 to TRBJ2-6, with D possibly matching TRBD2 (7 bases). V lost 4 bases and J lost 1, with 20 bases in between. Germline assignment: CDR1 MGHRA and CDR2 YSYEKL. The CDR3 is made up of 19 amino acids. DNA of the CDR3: TGCGCCAGCAGCCGACAGCGGGCGGGGGCCGGATCTGGGGCCAACGTCCTGACTTTC. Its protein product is CASSRQRAGAGSGANVLTF.

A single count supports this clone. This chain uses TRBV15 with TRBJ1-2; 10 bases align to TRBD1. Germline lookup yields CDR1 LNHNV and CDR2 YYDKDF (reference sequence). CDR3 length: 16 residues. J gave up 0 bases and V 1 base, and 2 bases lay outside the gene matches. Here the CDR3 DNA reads TGTGCCACCAGCAGAGGACAGGGGGCTACTAACTATGGCTACACCTTC. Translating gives CATSRGQGATNYGYTF.

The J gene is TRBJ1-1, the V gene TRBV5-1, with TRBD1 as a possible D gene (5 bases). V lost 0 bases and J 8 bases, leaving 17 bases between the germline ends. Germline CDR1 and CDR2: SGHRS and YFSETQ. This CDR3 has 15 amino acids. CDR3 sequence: CASSLVRQGLGEAFF. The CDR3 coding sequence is TGCGCCAGCAGCTTGGTTCGTCAGGGCCTTGGGGAAGCTTTCTTT.

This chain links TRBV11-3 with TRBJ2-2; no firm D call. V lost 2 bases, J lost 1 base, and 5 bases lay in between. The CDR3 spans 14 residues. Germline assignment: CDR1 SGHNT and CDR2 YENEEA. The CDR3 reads CASSLPGNTGELFF. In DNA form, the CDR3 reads TGTGCCAGCAGCTTACCAGGGAACACCGGGGAGCTGTTTTTT.